This T cell receptor (beta chain) was obtained from a study of Ad26.COV2.S vaccination and SARS-CoV-2 variants. Study-level information: By the intramuscular route, Ad26.COV2.S was given once, or twice 56 days apart.

Treatment meaning: about 20 received Ad26.COV2.S at low or high dose, single or two shots; about 5 received placebo; per-sample allocation not given. Samples analyzed were those drawn on day 63 after the first vaccine or placebo injection. There are a few counts of this clone. Germline CDR1 SGDLS, CDR2 YYNGEE. Trimming shortened V by 3 bases and J by 2 bases, and 19 bases separated the two germline ends. The CDR3 is 17 amino acids. The protocol was immunoSEQ multiplex PCR, while the TCRdb copy is restricted to in-frame clones and leaves out a portion. The repertoire holds 290,000 or so clones, with around 87% as singletons.

The chain carries TRBV9 and TRBJ2-3; the D gene is possibly TRBD2 (5 bases). This receptor was identified in a person between 18 and 65 years old who received the Ad26.COV2.S COVID-19 vaccine or a placebo. The sequencing used peripheral blood, collected in a trial of Ad26.COV2.S vaccine versus placebo. CDR3 sequence: CASSGVGDSVYTDTQYF. DNA of the CDR3: TGTGCCAGCAGCGGGGTCGGGGATAGCGTCTACACAGATACGCAGTATTTT.